Listed below are T cell receptor beta chains from one sample, sequenced in a study of identical twins. Via MiXCR, TCRdb re-called the 5' RACE reads, giving one row per CDR3 protein. The sample lists 550,000 to 800,000 distinct CDR3 sequences, 7.1% seen once, with around 1.6% in the top ten. These data were also filed under a second study, of yellow fever vaccine responses in identical twins.

Sequenced sample: PBMCs. These receptors were collected from a woman under 30 in good health. Each CDR3 is given with its conserved first and last residue. The order of the fields is V gene, clone size, J gene, CDR3 protein. Only some rows state a clone size, as once, few, many or a class for expanded clones.

TRBV12-3/TRBV12-4	few	TRBJ2-3	CASRIAGATTDTQYF
TRBV20-1	.	TRBJ2-2	CSALGLSGELFF
TRBV29-1	few	TRBJ2-7	CSVVDRDRAFYEQYF
TRBV12-3/TRBV12-4	many	TRBJ2-7	CASSTYTGTEQYF
TRBV6-1	few	TRBJ2-1	CASSTWTPNEQFF
TRBV3-1	few	TRBJ2-1	CASGQQGRGGYNEQFF
TRBV20-1	few	TRBJ2-1	CSARDVSSGGVYNEQFF
TRBV5-1	few	TRBJ2-7	CASSPGQGVYYEQYF
TRBV7-8	few	TRBJ2-5	CASSFPAGGGETQYF
TRBV5-6	.	TRBJ2-1	CASSTQGMGEQFF
TRBV3-1	.	TRBJ2-2	CASSQEFGGQGKAGELFF
TRBV15	few	TRBJ1-4	CATSRDSGQGPHLNEKLFF
TRBV12-3/TRBV12-4	many	TRBJ2-5	CASSHTGRGTETQYF
TRBV4-2	.	TRBJ2-1	CASRISMDANEQFF
TRBV5-1	.	TRBJ1-6	CASSLGQARSPLHF
TRBV3-1	few	TRBJ1-6	CASSQVNLNSPLHF
TRBV9	many	TRBJ2-1	CASSNPPGQWNEQFF
TRBV7-9	.	TRBJ2-7	CASSHRDTFYEQYF
TRBV15	.	TRBJ1-4	CATSRVLPTQGYEKLFF
TRBV28	.	TRBJ2-7	CASSHDSGRGLGSYEQYF
TRBV14	many	TRBJ1-6	CASSQEGTGFTTRSPLHF
TRBV28	.	TRBJ1-5	CASSEFTGRSNQPQHF
TRBV6-6	many	TRBJ2-1	CASSSPGEQFF
TRBV7-2	many	TRBJ2-2	CASSLAPLLAEPNTGELFF
TRBV2	few	TRBJ1-2	CASSDSGREGYTF
TRBV6-1	.	TRBJ2-7	CASRRRKTGGRTYEQYF
TRBV2	few	TRBJ1-5	CASSKRGQGRKPQHF
TRBV29-1	.	TRBJ1-1	CSVAGPAEAFF
TRBV6-1	few	TRBJ2-7	CASRPGLAGNYEQYF
TRBV5-1	.	TRBJ2-5	CASSSTDRGLLEETQYF
TRBV5-1	many	TRBJ2-3	CASSLGLAGGADTQYF
TRBV2	.	TRBJ2-2	CATQAVTGGTGELFF
TRBV18	.	TRBJ2-5	CASSPPLTEKETQYF
TRBV6-5	few	TRBJ2-7	CASSSTQGSEQYF
TRBV18	few	TRBJ1-5	CASSKGDNQPQHF
TRBV2	few	TRBJ2-5	CASSEGGFLIQETQYF
TRBV7-6	few	TRBJ1-5	CASSLGVGRVSNQPQHF
TRBV5-1	.	TRBJ2-1	CASGALLGTSGYNEQFF
TRBV3-1	.	TRBJ2-4	CASSPGLAGGWTKNIQYF
TRBV5-1	many	TRBJ2-4	CASSAPGSRWGNIQYF
TRBV5-1	.	TRBJ2-2	CASSLLEAQYGELFF
TRBV29-1	.	TRBJ1-1	CSVVYQGTEAFF
TRBV18	.	TRBJ2-3	CASSQRTGNTDTQYF
TRBV5-1	many	TRBJ2-3	CASSLRTGSDTQYF
TRBV12-3/TRBV12-4	few	TRBJ2-7	CASSLWQGLHYEQYF